This TCR beta chain was sequenced for a study of blood T cell repertoires in COVID-19. The method was immunoSEQ multiplex PCR; TCRdb's version includes in-frame clones alone and lacks a portion of them. The sample comprises 100,000 to 150,000 clones, about 85% of which are singletons, and roughly a quarter rests with the top ten. Sequences were obtained from peripheral blood. The origin of this receptor is an elderly woman with acute or convalescent COVID-19.

The CDR3 region is CASVLDRGTQPQHF. As DNA, the CDR3 is TGTGCCAGTGTATTGGACAGGGGGACTCAGCCCCAGCATTTT. The chain joins TRBV19 to TRBJ1-5; 10 bases are a match to TRBD1. CDR3 length equals 14 residues. Germline CDR1 is LNHDA and CDR2 is SQIVND (reference sequence). After removal of 8 bases from V and 6 bases from J, the junction contained 7 bases not matched to a gene. Looking up the rest from reference TRBV19 and TRBJ1-5 gives the full variable domain: DGGITQSPKYLFRKEGQNVTLSCEQNLNHDAMYWYRQDPGQGLRLIYYSQIVNDFQKGDIAEGYSVSREKKESFPLTVTSAQKNPTAFYLCASVLDRGTQPQHFGDGTRLSIL.